Listed here is a single T cell receptor beta chain. Antigen: not known. The PCR employed 60 Vbeta primers together with 13 Jbeta primers. Sequencing was performed with immunoSEQ multiplex PCR; in TCRdb, only in-frame clones are kept and a portion is missing. This table has 200,000 or so clones, about 80% appearing once. This entry is derived from a study of cytomegalovirus exposure and HLA in healthy donors. Study-wide results and caveats: An analysis was carried out later, and it reportedly showed fewer N-insertions in an Asian-associated ancestry cluster than the approximately 700-donor mean. Reportedly, TCR beta sequences accurately predicted HLA-A and HLA-B alleles in most subjects. Cytomegalovirus association was listed for about 150 TCR beta chains. When analyzed later, the rates of TCR association showed variation by HLA locus, with DRB1 the most and HLA-C the fewest.

Trimming removed 5 bases from V and 7 bases from J; junction bases left unmatched: 12. Per germline, CDR1 SEHNR and CDR2 FQNEAQ (reference sequence). The CDR3 has 16 amino acids. The V and J genes are TRBV7-9 and TRBJ2-5, with 11 bases matching TRBD2. This receptor was identified in a man in his forties or fifties in good health and CMV-seronegative. Sequencing was performed on PBMCs. The CDR3 protein is CASSAPGLAVSGTQYF. CDR3 coding DNA: TGTGCCAGCAGCGCCCCGGGACTAGCGGTTTCTGGGACCCAGTACTTC.